One sample yielded the 25 T cell receptor beta chains listed below, sequenced in a study of blood T cells in healthy people across ages (dated by TCRdb to between 2014 and 2016). Library prep was done by 5' RACE. The data were produced on an Illumina HiSeq 2500. The second PCR ran for about 7 to 11 cycles and used a J-beta primer mix along with a sample-barcoded 5' primer. TCRdb reworked the public reads: Q25 trimming with fastp, MiXCR clone assembly, productive beta chains retained. A single entry per CDR3 protein holds the most common genes and DNA from its merged rows. The sample table lists hundreds of thousands of distinct CDR3 sequences, over 20% of them with a count of one. Of the sample, 3.6% is held by the ten largest clones. Sequencing was carried out using blood. Receptor source: a man between 65 and 80 years old in good health.

J is TRBJ2-2 and V is TRBV12-3 or TRBV12-4; TRBD2 agrees at 10 bases. Trimming cost V 11 bases and J 6 bases; bases outside gene matches: 18. The CDR3 runs to 17 residues. The CDR3 DNA is TGTGCCCCCAGAGGCAAGCTAGCGGGAGAGTTTGCCGGGGAGCTGTTTTTT. Protein product: CAPRGKLAGEFAGELFF.

This clonotype was detected only a few times. V is TRBV3-1 and J is TRBJ2-1, with no clear D. The closer fit of TRBJ2-5 to the DNA end suggests the J call may be wrong. CDR1 and CDR2 from the germline V gene are LGHDT and YNNKEL (reference sequence). The CDR3 length is 12 residues. CDR3 sequence: CASSHPAETQYF. The CDR3 nucleotides read TGTGCCAGCAGCCACCCGGCAGAGACCCAGTACTTC.

With regard to this clonotype: The junction differs from germline at one of its ends, possibly a read error. The chain employs TRBV7-3 and TRBJ2-1; 14 bases agree with TRBD2. The CDR3 runs 16 residues. The germline gives CDR1 SGHTA, CDR2 FQGTGA. The CDR3 loop reads CASSLMGLAGDREQFF. The DNA of the CDR3 is TGCGCCAGCAGCTTAATGGGACTAGCGGGAGACAGGGAGCAGTTCTTC.

V and J are TRBV20-1 and TRBJ1-5, with D unclear. Germline V gives CDR1 DFQATT, CDR2 SNEGSKA (reference sequence). The CDR3 is made up of 12 amino acids. Trimming pared 4 bases from V and 2 bases from J, leaving 6 bases between. CDR3 in amino acids: CSAKLGNQPQHF. The CDR3 DNA sequence: TGCAGTGCTAAATTGGGCAATCAGCCCCAGCATTTT.

The V call is TRBV14, the J call TRBJ2-2; D remains ambiguous. Germline CDR1 SGHDN, CDR2 FVKESK. Trimming took off 4 bases at V and 8 bases at J, with 17 bases between the two ends. CDR3 length equals 15 residues. Written as DNA, the CDR3 is TGTGCCAGCAGCCCCCTAGTTTTTTCGCTAGGGGAGCTGTTTTTT. Translated, it gives CASSPLVFSLGELFF.

This clonotype was counted between two and nine times. The chain combines TRBV29-1 with TRBJ2-5, with 10 bases aligning to TRBD2. The CDR3 totals 14 residues. V lost 4 bases and J lost 5; bases outside the gene matches: 7. Germline CDR1 reads SQVTM; CDR2 reads ANQGSEA. DNA for the CDR3: TGCAGCGTTGGTAAAGCGGGAGGGAGGGAGACCCAGTACTTC. Protein product: CSVGKAGGRETQYF.

There are a few counts of this clonotype. This chain links TRBV6-2 or TRBV6-3 with TRBJ2-2; TRBD2 matches at 10 bases. The germline V gene encodes CDR1 MNHEY and CDR2 SVGEGT. Germline trimming cut 2 bases from V and 6 bases from J; bases unmatched to any gene: 6. The CDR3 spans 16 residues. CDR3 DNA: TGTGCCAGCAGTTACCAGCTAGCGGGAGTTCCCGGGGAGCTGTTTTTT. The encoded protein is CASSYQLAGVPGELFF.

This clonotype showed up just a few times. V and J are TRBV5-1 and TRBJ2-7; D may match TRBD1 or TRBD2 (5 bases each). The V gene lost 0 bases and the J gene lost 5 bases, with 12 bases spanning the gap. CDR3 length: 14 amino acids. In germline, CDR1 is SGHRS, CDR2 YFSETQ. DNA for the CDR3: TGCGCCAGCAGCTTGGGACAGAGGGCGGACGAGCAGTACTTC. Its protein product is CASSLGQRADEQYF.

This clonotype came up a few times. The chain links TRBV20-1 to TRBJ2-7; 11 bases match TRBD2. The junction had 5 bases not matched to a gene; V was cut back by 4 bases and J by 0 bases. Germline values: CDR1 DFQATT, CDR2 SNEGSKA (reference sequence). This CDR3 is built from 15 residues. The CDR3 is CSAKRTSGFSYEQYF. CDR3 nucleotide sequence: TGCAGTGCTAAAAGGACTAGCGGGTTCTCCTACGAGCAGTACTTC.

This sequence joins TRBV12-3 or TRBV12-4 and TRBJ2-1; TRBD1 agrees at 8 bases. The end of the DNA is better explained by TRBJ2-7, so the J call may be wrong. This CDR3 region has 17 residues. The CDR3 region is CASRLSSPGTGSYEQYF. CDR3 nucleotides: TGTGCCAGCAGGCTTTCAAGTCCCGGGACAGGCTCCTACGAGCAGTACTTC.

V usage is TRBV20-1 and J usage is TRBJ2-1; TRBD2 agrees at 8 bases. CDR1 is DFQATT and CDR2 is SNEGSKA in the germline V gene (reference sequence). V shed 3 bases and J 6 bases; nucleotides not matched to a gene: 10. The CDR3 totals 15 residues. DNA of the CDR3: TGCAGTGCTAGCCTGCCTGGGACTAGACCCAATGAGCAGTTCTTC. It yields the protein CSASLPGTRPNEQFF.

V is TRBV6-1 and J is TRBJ2-5; a possible D gene is TRBD2 (5 bases). Trimming shortened V by 5 bases and J by 12 bases, and 13 bases separated the two germline ends. This CDR3 spans 11 amino acids. CDR1 and CDR2 (germline): MNHNS, SASEGT. CDR3 nucleotide sequence: TGTGCCAGCAGTTTTGAGTCTAGCAAGTACTTC. Translating gives CASSFESSKYF.

The chain recombines TRBV2 with TRBJ1-2; tentative D call: TRBD1 (5 bases). The CDR3 totals 14 residues. The V and J ends lost 3 bases and 0 bases respectively, with 8 bases between them. The V gene's germline CDR1 is SNHLY and CDR2 FYNNEI. The DNA of the CDR3 is TGTGCCAGCAGTGATGGGACGTCTAACTATGGCTACACCTTC. It is translated as CASSDGTSNYGYTF.

This clonotype came up a few times. Here the CDR3 DNA reads TGTGCCAGCACCCAGGACGGGAGTCAAGAGACCCAGTACTTC. This encodes CASTQDGSQETQYF. J is TRBJ2-5 and V is TRBV6-6, with D possibly being TRBD2 (6 bases). The V end was cut by 7 bases, the J end by 2 bases, with 14 bases between. Germline V lookup: CDR1 MNHNY, CDR2 SVGAGI (reference sequence). The CDR3 sequence is 14 residues long.

Comments on this clonotype: Mismatch with germline at one junction end may stem from a read error. The V gene is TRBV11-2, the J gene TRBJ2-3, with 9 bases matching TRBD1. CDR1 and CDR2 (germline): SGHAT, FQNNGV. The CDR3 totals 14 residues. Here the CDR3 reads CASSLDRGKVTQYF. CDR3 bases: TGTGCCAGCAGCCTAGACAGGGGGAAGGTTACGCAGTATTTT.

The rearrangement uses TRBV19 and TRBJ2-5; the match to TRBD2 covers 9 bases. The V and J ends lost 3 bases and 3 bases, in that order; junction bases with no gene match: 2. The germline CDR1 and CDR2 sequences are LNHDA and SQIVND (reference sequence). The CDR3 is 14 amino acids. The chain's CDR3 is CASSILAGKETQYF. Written as DNA, the CDR3 is TGTGCCAGTAGTATTCTAGCGGGAAAAGAGACCCAGTACTTC.

There are many counts of this clonotype. The V gene is TRBV4-3, the J gene TRBJ2-3; 7 bases are a match to TRBD2. Germline CDR1 is LGHNA and CDR2 is YSLEER. With 3 bases clipped from V and 2 bases from J, the junction kept 8 bases outside the gene matches. This CDR3 comprises 16 residues. CDR3 amino acids: CASSHSIAGNTDTQYF. CDR3 sequence (DNA): TGCGCCAGCAGCCACAGCATAGCGGGCAACACAGATACGCAGTATTTT.

Only a few counts were recorded for this clonotype. At one boundary the junction diverges from the germline segment, which might be a read error. The chain employs TRBV20-1 and TRBJ2-5; perhaps TRBD2 as D (5 bases). Per the germline V gene, CDR1 is DFQATT and CDR2 is SNEGSKA (reference sequence). The CDR3 runs to 11 residues. The CDR3 region is CSALAEETLYF. For the CDR3, the DNA is TGCAGTGCTCTAGCTGAGGAGACCCTGTACTTC.

This clonotype was detected only a few times. The chain carries TRBV4-3 and TRBJ1-3; D unresolved. This CDR3 is built from 15 residues. Between the trimmed V and J ends, which lost 2 bases and 0 bases, there was a span of 8 bases. Germline V lookup: CDR1 LGHNA, CDR2 YSLEER. For the CDR3, the DNA is TGCGCCAGCAGCCAATGGGCAGGCTCTGGAAACACCATATATTTT. Residues: CASSQWAGSGNTIYF.

DNA for the CDR3: TGTGCCAGCAGAACAGGGTTTGGTCAGCCCCAGCATTTT. This sequence encodes CASRTGFGQPQHF. This sequence joins TRBV28 and TRBJ1-5, with D possibly being TRBD1 (6 bases). CDR3 length equals 13 residues. From germline, CDR1 is MDHEN and CDR2 SYDVKM. V shed 6 bases and J shed 6 bases, with 12 bases lying between them.

This clonotype was observed at least ten times. V is TRBV5-1 and J is TRBJ1-1; possible D gene TRBD1, 5 bases. V was pared by 0 bases and J by 1 base, with 7 bases between. Germline CDR1 reads SGHRS; CDR2 reads YFSETQ. The CDR3 sequence is 14 residues long. The CDR3 region is CASSLGDQNTEAFF. CDR3 nucleotide sequence: TGCGCCAGCAGCTTGGGGGACCAGAACACTGAAGCTTTCTTT.

This clonotype came up a few times. The CDR3 loop is CATSRDTGELFF. CDR3 coding DNA: TGTGCCACCAGCAGAGACACCGGGGAGCTGTTTTTT. The rearrangement joins TRBV15 to TRBJ2-2; unclear D gene. V lost 0 bases and J 4 bases, leaving 0 bases between the germline ends. The CDR3 is made up of 12 amino acids. The germline V gene has CDR1 LNHNV and CDR2 YYDKDF (reference sequence).

The chain couples TRBV20-1 to TRBJ2-5; 8 nucleotides align to TRBD2. Germline V gene lookup returns CDR1 DFQATT and CDR2 SNEGSKA (reference sequence). CDR3 size: 14 residues. The V gene end was trimmed by 2 bases and the J gene end by 5 bases; junction bases not matched to a gene: 7. CDR3 DNA: TGCAGTGCTAGAAAGCGGGAGTTTGGTGAGACCCAGTACTTC. Translating gives CSARKREFGETQYF.

This clonotype was counted only a few times. The chain combines TRBV5-1 with TRBJ2-5; D may be TRBD1 (5 bases). The germline V and J ends were trimmed by 4 bases and 5 bases, with 18 bases remaining between them. CDR3 size: 15 residues. CDR1 SGHRS and CDR2 YFSETQ come from the germline V gene. CDR3 nucleotide sequence: TGCGCCAGCAGCCTAGGTCACAGTGCAGGGGAGACCCAGTACTTC. Protein sequence: CASSLGHSAGETQYF.

Worth noting for this clonotype: Its ends do not fully match the called genes, so a read error is possible. The chain combines TRBV2 with TRBJ1-3; D call uncertain. CDR3 length: 14 residues. In germline, CDR1 is SNHLY, CDR2 FYNNEI. CDR3 amino acids: CASRDGQSGNTTYF. The CDR3 DNA sequence: TGTGCCAGCAGGGACGGCCAGTCTGGAAACACCACATATTTT.